Presented here are 17 T cell receptor beta chains from one specimen sequenced in a study of T cells in localized non-small cell lung cancer. Data came from immunoSEQ multiplex PCR; TCRdb stores just in-frame clones and leaves some out. The sample has about 2,600 clones, roughly 25% seen once. The sequences come from lung tumor tissue, collected before any cancer treatment. The receptors derive from a female donor at least 60 years old with stage I lung adenocarcinoma.

CDR3 sequence: CSVERRDLIYGYTF. The CDR3 bases are TGCAGCGTTGAAAGGCGGGACCTTATCTATGGCTACACCTTC. V is TRBV29-1 and J is TRBJ1-2, with a tentative D call TRBD1 (5 bases). The CDR3 consists of 14 residues. Trimming left V 2 bases short and J 4 bases short, with 14 bases between. CDR1 and CDR2 from the germline V gene are SQVTM and ANQGSEA.

This chain joins TRBV9 and TRBJ2-1; 10 positions agree with TRBD2. Germline V gene sequence: CDR1 SGDLS, CDR2 YYNGEE. This CDR3 is built from 15 residues. With 4 bases clipped from V and 7 bases from J, the junction kept 8 bases outside the gene matches. For the CDR3, the DNA is TGTGCCAGCAGCCCTAGCGGGAGACAGGCGAATGAGCAGTTCTTC. This codes for CASSPSGRQANEQFF.

This clone has a handful of counts. The gene calls are TRBV4-1 and TRBJ2-7; D is uncertain. V gave up 0 bases and J gave up 0 bases, with 12 bases separating them. CDR3 length: 16 amino acids. CDR1 and CDR2 from the germline V gene are MGHRA and YSYEKL. CDR3: CASSQDYPGSSYEQYF. CDR3 bases: TGCGCCAGCAGCCAAGATTATCCGGGTAGCTCCTACGAGCAGTACTTC.

A single count supports this clone. The chain links TRBV18 to TRBJ1-3; unclear D gene. V was pared by 4 bases and J by 0 bases, with 13 bases between. The V gene's germline CDR1 is KGHSH and CDR2 LQKENI. This CDR3 comprises 16 residues. CDR3 residues: CASSLGADNSGNTIYF. The CDR3 bases are TGTGCCAGCTCACTAGGAGCGGATAACTCTGGAAACACCATATATTTT.

This clone was found a few times. The chain joins TRBV5-1 to TRBJ2-7; 12 bases align to TRBD2. The CDR3 totals 15 residues. J was trimmed by 2 bases and V by 3 bases; bases with no gene match: 3. Per germline, CDR1 SGHRS and CDR2 YFSETQ. The CDR3 coding sequence is TGCGCCAGCAGCTCTCTAGCGGGAGGGACCTACGAGCAGTACTTC. It yields the protein CASSSLAGGTYEQYF.

This clone has more than one count but fewer than ten. The J gene is TRBJ1-2, the V gene TRBV11-3; TRBD1 matches at 7 bases. CDR1 SGHNT and CDR2 YENEEA come from the germline V gene. The J segment lost 4 bases and the V segment lost 0 bases, leaving 2 bases of the junction unmatched. CDR3 length: 14 amino acids. In nucleotides, the CDR3 is TGTGCCAGCAGCTTAGACGGACAGGCCTATGGCTACACCTTC. This sequence encodes CASSLDGQAYGYTF. Complete variable domain (other parts from reference TRBV11-3 and TRBJ1-2): EAGVVQSPRYKIIEKKQPVAFWCNPISGHNTLYWYLQNLGQGPELLIRYENEEAVDDSQLPKDRFSAERLKGVDSTLKIQPAELGDSAVYLCASSLDGQAYGYTFGSGTRLTVV.

CDR3 protein: CATSRGRPGGPGELFF. The CDR3 bases are TGTGCCACCAGCAGAGGACGGCCCGGAGGTCCCGGGGAGCTGTTTTTT. This chain links TRBV15 with TRBJ2-2, with a possible D match to TRBD2 (5 bases). Between the trimmed V and J ends, which lost 1 base and 6 bases, there was a span of 15 bases. CDR1 LNHNV and CDR2 YYDKDF come from the germline V gene (reference sequence). The CDR3 has 16 amino acids.

The rearrangement uses TRBV19 and TRBJ2-7, with 11 bases aligning to TRBD1. V lost 1 base and J lost 5; bases outside the gene matches: 7. This CDR3 is 16 amino acids long. Germline V gene data show CDR1 as LNHDA and CDR2 as SQIVND (reference sequence). CDR3 sequence reads: CASSIGGTGGRDEQYF. The CDR3 DNA follows: TGTGCCAGTAGTATAGGCGGGACAGGGGGGCGTGACGAGCAGTACTTC.

The DNA for the CDR3 is TGTGCCAGCAGCTTAGTTCCCAGCACAGATACGCAGTATTTT. It specifies CASSLVPSTDTQYF. The chain is built from TRBV11-3 and TRBJ2-3; D unclear. Germline CDR1 reads SGHNT; CDR2 reads YENEEA. V was shortened by 1 base and J by 0 bases, with 5 bases between the two germline ends. CDR3 length equals 14 residues.

This clone turned up a few times. The rearrangement joins TRBV2 to TRBJ1-2; 9 bases are a match to TRBD1. Trimming at V came to 0 bases and at J to 8 bases, leaving 10 bases not matched to a gene. The CDR3 has 16 amino acids. Germline V lookup: CDR1 SNHLY, CDR2 FYNNEI. The DNA of the CDR3 is TGTGCCAGCAGTGAAGCGCTTCGAGACAGGGGGGAAGGCTACACCTTC. Translation: CASSEALRDRGEGYTF.

This clone was recorded only once. The chain recombines TRBV5-1 with TRBJ2-7; 9 positions agree with TRBD1. V lost 2 bases, J lost 6 bases, and 6 bases stayed unmatched. The CDR3 consists of 14 residues. From germline, CDR1 is SGHRS and CDR2 YFSETQ. The chain's CDR3 is CASSLQGAVGEQYF. The DNA for the CDR3 is TGCGCCAGCAGCTTACAGGGGGCGGTGGGCGAGCAGTACTTC.

This clone was detected many times. The chain uses TRBV6-8 and TRBJ1-5; no definite D call. V was cut by 2 bases and J by 1 base, with 9 bases left in between. In germline, CDR1 is MNHGY, CDR2 SAAAGT. This CDR3 has 15 amino acids. The CDR3 spells CASSYSLGSNQPQHF. CDR3 bases: TGTGCCAGCAGTTACAGCCTGGGGAGCAATCAGCCCCAGCATTTT.

This clone was seen a single time. The V gene is TRBV29-1, the J gene TRBJ1-1; D is undetermined. Germline CDR1 reads SQVTM; CDR2 reads ANQGSEA. V was cut by 5 bases and J by 4 bases, with 11 bases left in between. The CDR3 has 12 amino acids. This chain's CDR3 is CSVMYYSTEAFF. CDR3 sequence (DNA): TGCAGCGTTATGTACTATAGCACTGAAGCTTTCTTT.

The genes are TRBV19 and TRBJ2-7; D not resolved. V lost 10 bases and J 3 bases, leaving 16 bases between the germline ends. Germline V CDR1 and CDR2: LNHDA, SQIVND (reference sequence). This CDR3 region has 13 residues. The CDR3 DNA reads TGTGCCACTATGGACGCAAACCTCTACGAGCAGTACTTC. Protein product: CATMDANLYEQYF.

There are a few counts of this clone. The chain has TRBV6-8 and TRBJ1-3; no clear D. The CDR3 sequence is 14 residues long. V was trimmed by 10 bases and J by 4 bases, leaving 17 bases between them. From germline, CDR1 is MNHGY and CDR2 SAAAGT. In nucleotides, the CDR3 is TGTGCCACCGAACCGGTCTTCTCCGGAAACACCATATATTTT. The encoded protein is CATEPVFSGNTIYF.

The chain couples TRBV19 to TRBJ2-2; D gene unclear. V lost 3 bases, J lost 5 bases, and 4 bases lay in between. This CDR3 is 12 amino acids long. The V gene's germline CDR1 is LNHDA and CDR2 SQIVND (reference sequence). Here the CDR3 DNA reads TGTGCCAGTAGTATTGGAACCGGGGAGCTGTTTTTT. Amino acids: CASSIGTGELFF. Full variable domain (missing parts from reference TRBV19 and TRBJ2-2): DGGITQSPKYLFRKEGQNVTLSCEQNLNHDAMYWYRQDPGQGLRLIYYSQIVNDFQKGDIAEGYSVSREKKESFPLTVTSAQKNPTAFYLCASSIGTGELFFGEGSRLTVL.

By sample fraction, this clone is medium-sized. V usage is TRBV11-3 and J usage is TRBJ2-5, with D unclear. The CDR3 is 15 amino acids. Per the germline V gene, CDR1 is SGHNT and CDR2 is YENEEA. The germline V and J ends were trimmed by 1 base and 0 bases, with 9 bases remaining between them. CDR3 sequence: CASSLVSRHQETQYF. In DNA form, the CDR3 reads TGTGCCAGCAGCTTAGTGAGTCGGCACCAAGAGACCCAGTACTTC.